The 18 T cell receptor beta chains below were found in one sample sequenced in a study of blood T cell repertoires in COVID-19. Generated by immunoSEQ multiplex PCR, the TCRdb table keeps only in-frame clones and is missing some. The sample shows 140,000 to 150,000 clones, over 75% of them seen only once. What was sequenced was peripheral blood. The receptor source for this set is a man aged 65-85 years with acute or convalescent COVID-19.

The chain is built from TRBV5-6 and TRBJ2-3; 7 bases agree with TRBD1. With 0 bases clipped from V and 1 base from J, the junction kept 5 bases outside the gene matches. The CDR3 covers 16 residues. Germline-derived CDR1 and CDR2 are SGHDT and YYEEEE. The CDR3 DNA follows: TGTGCCAGCAGCTTGGTTGAGGGGGCCGGCACAGATACGCAGTATTTT. Protein sequence: CASSLVEGAGTDTQYF.

The CDR3 spells CAISVFGLTNTDTQYF. CDR3 in DNA: TGTGCCATCAGTGTATTCGGTCTAACGAACACAGATACGCAGTATTTT. The chain uses TRBV10-3 and TRBJ2-3; D is uncertain. V gave up 4 bases and J gave up 2 bases, with 16 bases separating them. The CDR3 length is 16 residues. CDR1 and CDR2 from the germline V gene are ENHRY and SYGVKD.

The count of this clone is one. This sequence joins TRBV5-6 and TRBJ2-2; 9 positions match TRBD1. V trimming: 1 base; J trimming: 5 bases; junction bases outside the gene matches: 6. CDR1 is SGHDT and CDR2 is YYEEEE in the germline V gene. The CDR3 is 16 amino acids. The CDR3 here is CASSLWGTGRTGELFF. CDR3 nucleotides: TGTGCCAGCAGCTTGTGGGGGACAGGGCGAACCGGGGAGCTGTTTTTT.

The V and J genes are TRBV5-1 and TRBJ1-4; maybe TRBD1 (5 bases). Germline values: CDR1 SGHRS, CDR2 YFSETQ. The CDR3 spans 15 residues. V gave up 4 bases and J gave up 8 bases, with 18 bases separating them. CDR3 in DNA: TGCGCCAGCAGCCCAACAGGATCCCACGAAGAAAAACTGTTTTTT. This sequence encodes CASSPTGSHEEKLFF.

The V gene is TRBV6-5, the J gene TRBJ1-2, with 7 bases matching TRBD1. The CDR3 extends over 14 amino acids. Germline loops: CDR1 MNHEY, CDR2 SVGAGI. J was trimmed by 3 bases and V by 0 bases; bases with no gene match: 1. CDR3: CASSYSTGHYGYTF. Written as DNA, the CDR3 is TGTGCCAGCAGTTACTCGACAGGGCACTATGGCTACACCTTC.

The V and J genes are TRBV11-2 and TRBJ1-6, with D unresolved. Trimming cost V 0 bases and J 14 bases, with 26 bases left between them. CDR1 SGHAT and CDR2 FQNNGV come from the germline V gene. The CDR3 has 18 residues. CDR3 in DNA: TGTGCCAGCAGCTTAGATCAAGGTGGGCTCGCCCGGATATCGGCCCTCCACTTT. Protein: CASSLDQGGLARISALHF.

The rearrangement joins TRBV9 to TRBJ1-6; TRBD1 matches 7 bases. CDR3 size: 15 residues. Trimming took 0 bases from V and 10 from J; bases not matched to a gene: 7. CDR1 is SGDLS, CDR2 YYNGEE, per germline. In DNA form, the CDR3 reads TGTGCCAGCAGCGTAGGATGGGACAGTGTGTCACCCCTCCACTTT. Its translation: CASSVGWDSVSPLHF.

Of note for this clone: A junction end diverges from the germline sequence, so it may reflect a read error. The rearrangement joins TRBV27 to TRBJ1-1; the D gene is possibly TRBD1 (5 bases). The CDR3 consists of 16 residues. Germline V gene lookup returns CDR1 MNHEY and CDR2 SMNVEV (reference sequence). CDR3 residues: CASSPRAYPLGTEAFF. The DNA of the CDR3 is TGTGCCAGCAGTCCTCGAGCCTACCCACTCGGGACTGAGGCTTTCTTT.

V is TRBV24-1 and J is TRBJ1-4; no firm D call. In germline, CDR1 is KGHDR, CDR2 SFDVKD. This CDR3 spans 14 amino acids. V lost 3 bases and J lost 2, with 6 bases in between. The CDR3 region is CATSDGQTNEKLFF. The CDR3 DNA follows: TGTGCCACCAGTGATGGTCAGACTAATGAAAAACTGTTTTTT.

The chain has TRBV28 and TRBJ2-7; D is perhaps TRBD1 (6 bases). Germline CDR1 MDHEN, CDR2 SYDVKM. This CDR3 spans 15 amino acids. V shed 6 bases and J shed 7 bases, with 22 bases lying between them. The CDR3 DNA follows: TGTGCCAGCAGCCAAGAAGGAGCAGGGGCCGTGGAGCAGTACTTC. Residues: CASSQEGAGAVEQYF.

The chain carries TRBV5-1 and TRBJ2-3; 7 bases match TRBD2. The trim removed 2 bases at V and 2 bases at J, leaving 5 bases unmatched. Germline values: CDR1 SGHRS, CDR2 YFSETQ. CDR3 length: 15 residues. CDR3 loop: CASSLSGGYTDTQYF. As DNA, the CDR3 is TGCGCCAGCAGCTTATCCGGGGGGTACACAGATACGCAGTATTTT.

CDR3 sequence: CASSLQGAVGTDTQYF. The CDR3 bases are TGTGCCAGCAGCTTACAGGGGGCGGTAGGGACAGATACGCAGTATTTT. This sequence joins TRBV5-6 and TRBJ2-3, with 9 bases lining up with TRBD1. V lost 2 bases and J lost 3; bases outside the gene matches: 7. This CDR3 spans 16 amino acids. In germline, CDR1 is SGHDT, CDR2 YYEEEE.

CDR3 protein: CASSLGQGEGYTF. The CDR3 coding sequence is TGCGCCAGCAGCTTGGGACAGGGAGAGGGCTACACCTTC. The chain employs TRBV5-1 and TRBJ1-2; 7 bases are a match to TRBD1. The CDR3 runs 13 residues. CDR1 and CDR2 (germline): SGHRS, YFSETQ. V lost 0 bases and J lost 8; bases outside the gene matches: 4.

As concerns this clone: The same CDR3 arises from other DNA sequences in this sample as well. The chain employs TRBV21-1 and TRBJ2-5; the table's D gene call, TRBD1, was not cross checked with the DNA. TRBV21-1 is deemed a pseudogene. This CDR3 is 15 amino acids long. CDR3 region: CASSYVGLFQETQYF. The CDR3 region has the DNA TGTGCCAGTAGCTATGTGGGCCTATTCCAAGAGACCCAGTACTTC.

The chain joins TRBV19 to TRBJ1-5; D unresolved. This CDR3 contains 14 residues. The V gene's germline CDR1 is LNHDA and CDR2 SQIVND (reference sequence). The V end lost 9 bases, the J end lost 0 bases, and 12 bases lay between the germline ends. CDR3 in amino acids: CASEKTNSNQPQHF. The CDR3 region has the DNA TGTGCCAGCGAAAAGACAAATAGCAATCAGCCCCAGCATTTT.

V is TRBV4-1 and J is TRBJ1-4; 12 positions match TRBD1. The J segment lost 8 bases and the V segment lost 4 bases, leaving 11 bases of the junction unmatched. From germline, CDR1 is MGHRA and CDR2 YSYEKL. The CDR3 runs to 17 residues. CDR3 in amino acids: CASSPRDRGHGDEKLFF. The CDR3 nucleotides are TGCGCCAGCAGCCCCCGGGACAGGGGGCACGGGGACGAAAAACTGTTTTTT.

This clone was detected only once. The gene calls are TRBV18 and TRBJ2-5; TRBD2 aligns across 8 bases. The CDR3 is 14 amino acids. V gave up 3 bases and J gave up 3 bases; unmatched junction bases: 3. Per the germline V gene, CDR1 is KGHSH and CDR2 is LQKENI. CDR3 protein: CASSPGTSKETQYF. CDR3 nucleotides: TGTGCCAGCTCACCCGGGACTAGTAAAGAGACCCAGTACTTC.

The chain links TRBV5-8 to TRBJ2-7, with D possibly TRBD1 on 6 matching bases. Germline CDR1 and CDR2: SGHTS and YDEGEE. The CDR3 has 12 amino acids. The V end lost 4 bases, the J end lost 5 bases, and 10 bases lay between the germline ends. The CDR3 region has the DNA TGTGCCAGCAGCCAAACAGGGAACGAGCAGTACTTC. This translates into CASSQTGNEQYF.